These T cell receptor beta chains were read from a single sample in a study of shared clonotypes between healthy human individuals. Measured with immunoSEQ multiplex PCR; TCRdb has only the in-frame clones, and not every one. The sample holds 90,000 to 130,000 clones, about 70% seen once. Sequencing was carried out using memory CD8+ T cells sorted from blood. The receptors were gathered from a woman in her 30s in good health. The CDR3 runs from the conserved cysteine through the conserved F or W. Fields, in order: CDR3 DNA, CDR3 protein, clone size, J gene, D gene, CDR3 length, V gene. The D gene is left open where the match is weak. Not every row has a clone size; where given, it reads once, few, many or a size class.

DNA: TGTGCCAGCAGTGTTAGTTGGTGGATTGGCGAGCAGTTCTTC; CDR3: CASSVSWWIGEQFF; size: few; J: TRBJ2-1; D: -; length: 14; V: TRBV2
DNA: TGTGCCAGCAGCCCGAACCGACTAGCGGGAGCGGACGAGCAGTACTTC; CDR3: CASSPNRLAGADEQYF; size: many; J: TRBJ2-7; D: TRBD2; length: 16; V: TRBV14
DNA: TGCGCCAGCAGTGCACTGGGACAGGGTCCCTACGAGCAGTACTTC; CDR3: CASSALGQGPYEQYF; size: -; J: TRBJ2-7; D: TRBD1; length: 15; V: TRBV10-2
DNA: TGCGCCAGCAGCCAAGATGAAAGCAATCAGCCCCAGCATTTT; CDR3: CASSQDESNQPQHF; size: -; J: TRBJ1-5; D: -; length: 14; V: TRBV4-1
DNA: TGTGCCTGGAGTAGAACAGGGGGCCGTCGGAACACTGAAGCTTTCTTT; CDR3: CAWSRTGGRRNTEAFF; size: once; J: TRBJ1-1; D: TRBD1; length: 16; V: TRBV30
DNA: TGCGCCAGCAGCTTTGGACAGGGGACCTACGAGCAGTACTTC; CDR3: CASSFGQGTYEQYF; size: -; J: TRBJ2-7; D: TRBD1; length: 14; V: TRBV5-1
DNA: TGTGCCAGCAGTCGTGACAGGCACGAGCAGTACTTC; CDR3: CASSRDRHEQYF; size: -; J: TRBJ2-7; D: -; length: 12; V: TRBV25-1
DNA: TGTGCCAGCAGTCCACGGACCCCGAAGGTGGTCGAGCAGTACTTC; CDR3: CASSPRTPKVVEQYF; size: -; J: TRBJ2-7; D: -; length: 15; V: TRBV28
DNA: TGTGCCAGCAGTGAAAGAACTAGCGGGATCAATGAGCAGTTCTTC; CDR3: CASSERTSGINEQFF; size: many; J: TRBJ2-1; D: TRBD2; length: 15; V: TRBV6-1
DNA: TGTGCCAGCTCGCACTCGGCCGGGGAGCAGTTCTTC; CDR3: CASSHSAGEQFF; size: -; J: TRBJ2-1; D: -; length: 12; V: TRBV18
DNA: TGTGCCAGCAGTACCGGGACCCCCAATGAGCAGTTCTTC; CDR3: CASSTGTPNEQFF; size: few; J: TRBJ2-1; D: -; length: 13; V: TRBV4-2
DNA: TGTGCCAGCAGCTTCGGGACAGGAACAGGCACTGAAGCTTTCTTT; CDR3: CASSFGTGTGTEAFF; size: -; J: TRBJ1-1; D: TRBD1; length: 15; V: TRBV5-6
DNA: TGTGCCAGCAGCCAGACTGGCCCCTGGGCCTACGAGCAGTACTTC; CDR3: CASSQTGPWAYEQYF; size: few; J: TRBJ2-7; D: -; length: 15; V: TRBV6-5
DNA: TGTGCCAGCAGTGAAGCGGGGACAGGGGGCTATGGCTACACCTTC; CDR3: CASSEAGTGGYGYTF; size: few; J: TRBJ1-2; D: TRBD1; length: 15; V: TRBV6-1
DNA: TGCGCCAGCAGCCAAGATTCAAGCAGAGGCTACAATGAGCAGTTCTTC; CDR3: CASSQDSSRGYNEQFF; size: many; J: TRBJ2-1; D: -; length: 16; V: TRBV4-1
DNA: TGTGCCAGCAGCCTGGACAGCTCTGGGGCCAACGTCCTGACTTTC; CDR3: CASSLDSSGANVLTF; size: many; J: TRBJ2-6; D: -; length: 15; V: TRBV6-1
DNA: TGTGTCAGAAGCTTAGGCGGAGATAAGACTAACTATGGCTACACCTTC; CDR3: CVRSLGGDKTNYGYTF; size: -; J: TRBJ1-2; D: -; length: 16; V: TRBV7-5
DNA: TGCAGTGTTCCATACGCCTACGAGCAGTACTTC; CDR3: CSVPYAYEQYF; size: many; J: TRBJ2-7; D: -; length: 11; V: TRBV20-1
DNA: TGTGCCAGCAGTGGACTAGCGGGAGGACATGAGCAGTTCTTC; CDR3: CASSGLAGGHEQFF; size: few; J: TRBJ2-1; D: TRBD2; length: 14; V: TRBV6-4
DNA: TGCAGCGTTGTTGACACCGGGGAGCTGTTTTTT; CDR3: CSVVDTGELFF; size: -; J: TRBJ2-2; D: -; length: 11; V: TRBV29-1
DNA: TGTGCCAGCAAAGAAGCCGGGACTAGCGAGTACAATGAGCAGTTCTTC; CDR3: CASKEAGTSEYNEQFF; size: -; J: TRBJ2-1; D: TRBD2; length: 16; V: TRBV7-2
DNA: TGTGCCAGCAGCTTAGGTTCCGGCTCCTACAATGAGCAGTTCTTC; CDR3: CASSLGSGSYNEQFF; size: -; J: TRBJ2-1; D: -; length: 15; V: TRBV7-3
DNA: TGCGCCAGCAGCTCCCAAGCGCTAGCGGGAGCTAATAATGAGCAGTTCTTC; CDR3: CASSSQALAGANNEQFF; size: -; J: TRBJ2-1; D: TRBD2; length: 17; V: TRBV4-1
DNA: TGTGCCAGCAGTATAGACACCGAGCCTAGCAATCAGCCCCAGCATTTT; CDR3: CASSIDTEPSNQPQHF; size: -; J: TRBJ1-5; D: -; length: 16; V: TRBV7-2
DNA: TGTGCCAGCAGTTTTTCAACTTACGAGCAGTACTTC; CDR3: CASSFSTYEQYF; size: -; J: TRBJ2-7; D: -; length: 12; V: TRBV27
DNA: TGTGCCAGCTACTCTAGGGCGCTACTGAACACTGAAGCTTTCTTT; CDR3: CASYSRALLNTEAFF; size: -; J: TRBJ1-1; D: -; length: 15; V: TRBV27
DNA: TGTGCCAGCAGTGAACGGAGCGGCTCTGGAAACACCATATATTTT; CDR3: CASSERSGSGNTIYF; size: many; J: TRBJ1-3; D: -; length: 15; V: TRBV6-4
DNA: TGTGCCAGTAGTATGGGCCCCCCCGGGACAGGGTACTATGGCTACACCTTC; CDR3: CASSMGPPGTGYYGYTF; size: -; J: TRBJ1-2; D: TRBD1; length: 17; V: TRBV19
DNA: TGTGCCAGCAGCCTTTCCCTTGGAGGGAGGGAGACCCAGTACTTC; CDR3: CASSLSLGGRETQYF; size: few; J: TRBJ2-5; D: -; length: 15; V: TRBV7-9
DNA: TGTGCCAGCTCACCTCAGGGGCCCCCGGAGGGAGAGCAGTTCTTC; CDR3: CASSPQGPPEGEQFF; size: -; J: TRBJ2-1; D: -; length: 15; V: TRBV18
DNA: TGTGCCAGCAGTCCCCATCTAGGAGAGACAAACATTCAGTACTTC; CDR3: CASSPHLGETNIQYF; size: few; J: TRBJ2-4; D: -; length: 15; V: TRBV6-1
DNA: TGTGCCAGCAGTCTACCCGGGACAGGGGCCTACGAGCAGTACTTC; CDR3: CASSLPGTGAYEQYF; size: -; J: TRBJ2-7; D: TRBD1; length: 15; V: TRBV28